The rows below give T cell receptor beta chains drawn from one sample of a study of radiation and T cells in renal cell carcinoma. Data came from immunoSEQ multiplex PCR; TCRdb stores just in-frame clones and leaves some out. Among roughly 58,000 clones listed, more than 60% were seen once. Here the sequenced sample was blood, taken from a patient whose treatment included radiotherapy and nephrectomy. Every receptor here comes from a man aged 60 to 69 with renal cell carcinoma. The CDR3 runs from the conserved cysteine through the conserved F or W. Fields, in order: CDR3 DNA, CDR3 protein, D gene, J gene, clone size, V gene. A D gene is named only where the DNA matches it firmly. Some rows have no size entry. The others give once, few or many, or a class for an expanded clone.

DNA: TGTGCCACCGACCCTACAGGGGGATGGGCAGATACGCAGTATTTT; CDR3: CATDPTGGWADTQYF; D: TRBD1; J: TRBJ2-3; size: once; V: TRBV2
DNA: TGTGCCAGCAGCCCCCTCGACGGGGAGCTGTTTTTT; CDR3: CASSPLDGELFF; D: -; J: TRBJ2-2; size: once; V: TRBV5-4
DNA: TGTGCCAGCAAAACCTCTTCTGGGGCCAACGTCCTGACTTTC; CDR3: CASKTSSGANVLTF; D: -; J: TRBJ2-6; size: -; V: TRBV7-9
DNA: TGTGCCAGCAGCCTCCAACGGACAGGGGGCAACTATGGCTACACCTTC; CDR3: CASSLQRTGGNYGYTF; D: TRBD1; J: TRBJ1-2; size: -; V: TRBV11-3
DNA: TGTGCCAGCAGTTACTCTGGGGACAGCCTGGGCTATGGCTACACCTTC; CDR3: CASSYSGDSLGYGYTF; D: TRBD1; J: TRBJ1-2; size: -; V: TRBV6-5
DNA: TGTGCCAGCAGCTTAAGGGGAGGACTAGCGGACCCTAACTACAATGAGCAGTTCTTC; CDR3: CASSLRGGLADPNYNEQFF; D: TRBD2; J: TRBJ2-1; size: -; V: TRBV7-2
DNA: TGTGCCAGCAGTTACCAGGAGGGAAGCTACGAGCAGTACTTC; CDR3: CASSYQEGSYEQYF; D: -; J: TRBJ2-7; size: -; V: TRBV6-5
DNA: TGTGCCACCGGTCCGGGACAAACCTACTACACCTTC; CDR3: CATGPGQTYYTF; D: -; J: TRBJ1-2; size: -; V: TRBV7-9
DNA: TGCGCCAGCAGCCCCCCCGCTCCGTCCCTAGAGACCCAGTACTTC; CDR3: CASSPPAPSLETQYF; D: -; J: TRBJ2-5; size: -; V: TRBV5-1
DNA: TGTGCCAGCAGCGTTTGGGGGGGCAGAGCAGATACGCGGTATTTT; CDR3: CASSVWGGRADTRYF; D: -; J: TRBJ2-3; size: -; V: TRBV5-4
DNA: TGTGCCAGCAGCCCCCGTGACGGAGAAACTGAAGCTTTCTTT; CDR3: CASSPRDGETEAFF; D: -; J: TRBJ1-1; size: -; V: TRBV27
DNA: TGTGCCAGCAGCTTAGGGACTGTCGAGTACGAGCAGTACTTC; CDR3: CASSLGTVEYEQYF; D: -; J: TRBJ2-7; size: once; V: TRBV7-2
DNA: TGTGCCTGGAGGGCAGGCGGAGGGCTTCATGGCTACACCTTC; CDR3: CAWRAGGGLHGYTF; D: -; J: TRBJ1-2; size: -; V: TRBV30
DNA: TGCAGCGTTGAAGATTGGGCGGCAGGCACTTACAATGAGCAGTTCTTC; CDR3: CSVEDWAAGTYNEQFF; D: -; J: TRBJ2-1; size: -; V: TRBV29-1
DNA: TGTGCCAGCAGCTTAGGGCGGCGCCTCTCTGGAAACACCATATATTTT; CDR3: CASSLGRRLSGNTIYF; D: -; J: TRBJ1-3; size: few; V: TRBV7-6
DNA: TGTGCCAGTATTCCCCCGACAGGGGGCTTTGGCTACACCTTC; CDR3: CASIPPTGGFGYTF; D: TRBD1; J: TRBJ1-2; size: -; V: TRBV19
DNA: TGCGCCAGCAGCCAACAGACAGGGGCAGATACGCAGTATTTT; CDR3: CASSQQTGADTQYF; D: TRBD1; J: TRBJ2-3; size: -; V: TRBV4-3
DNA: TGTGCCAGCAGTGTTGGGGCTGGGGAGCTGTTTTTT; CDR3: CASSVGAGELFF; D: -; J: TRBJ2-2; size: -; V: TRBV6-5
DNA: TGTGCCAGCACCACCCGGAGGAGCGGGGGGGATGTTCAAGAGACCCAGTACTTC; CDR3: CASTTRRSGGDVQETQYF; D: TRBD2; J: TRBJ2-5; size: -; V: TRBV7-2
DNA: TGTGCCAGCAGCCCGAACCGTGGCGGCTACACCTTC; CDR3: CASSPNRGGYTF; D: -; J: TRBJ1-2; size: -; V: TRBV6-5
DNA: TGTGCCATCACCGAGGGAACTAGCGGGGTTGTAGGGAATGAGCAGTTCTTC; CDR3: CAITEGTSGVVGNEQFF; D: TRBD2; J: TRBJ2-1; size: -; V: TRBV10-3